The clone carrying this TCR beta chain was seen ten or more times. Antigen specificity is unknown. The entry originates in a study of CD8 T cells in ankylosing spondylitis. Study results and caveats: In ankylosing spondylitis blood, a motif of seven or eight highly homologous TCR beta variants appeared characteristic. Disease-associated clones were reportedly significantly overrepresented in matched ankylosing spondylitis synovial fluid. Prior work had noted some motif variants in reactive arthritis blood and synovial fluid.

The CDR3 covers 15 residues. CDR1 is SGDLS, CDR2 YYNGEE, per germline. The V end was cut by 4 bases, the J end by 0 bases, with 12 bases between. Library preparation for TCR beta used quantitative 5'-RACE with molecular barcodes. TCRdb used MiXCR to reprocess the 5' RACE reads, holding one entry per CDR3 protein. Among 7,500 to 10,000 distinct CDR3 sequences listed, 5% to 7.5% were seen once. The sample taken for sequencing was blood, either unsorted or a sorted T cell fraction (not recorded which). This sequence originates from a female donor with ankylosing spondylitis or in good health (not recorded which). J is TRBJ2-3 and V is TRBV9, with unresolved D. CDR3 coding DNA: TGTGCCAGCAGCCCGGCCGGAGCTAGCACAGATACGCAGTATTTT. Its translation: CASSPAGASTDTQYF.